A single sample is the source of the 29 T cell receptor beta chains below, sequenced in a study of T cell changes during pregnancy in multiple sclerosis. The method was immunoSEQ multiplex PCR; TCRdb's version includes in-frame clones alone and lacks a portion of them. The sample shows approximately 59,000 clones, around nine tenths of them seen only once. The sample in question was peripheral blood, obtained in the third trimester of pregnancy. The origin of the receptors is a female donor in good health, enrolled as a control in a pregnancy study.

The chain recombines TRBV29-1 with TRBJ2-5, with 7 bases lining up with TRBD1. Trimming at V came to 4 bases and at J to 3 bases, leaving 14 bases not matched to a gene. Germline V gene lookup returns CDR1 SQVTM and CDR2 ANQGSEA. The CDR3 is made up of 16 amino acids. Here the CDR3 DNA reads TGCAGCGTTGTAGGGGGAAGGACAGGTCTGGAAGAGACCCAGTACTTC. It yields the protein CSVVGGRTGLEETQYF. Full variable domain (missing parts from reference TRBV29-1 and TRBJ2-5): SAVISQKPSRDICQRGTSLTIQCQVDSQVTMMFWYRQQPGQSLTLIATANQGSEATYESGFVIDKFPISRPNLTFSTLTVSNMSPEDSSIYLCSVVGGRTGLEETQYFGPGTRLLVL.

The DNA for the CDR3 is TGTGCCAGCAGTCCCGGGACAGGGGGGCAAGAGACCCAGTACTTC. Its translation is CASSPGTGGQETQYF. The rearrangement joins TRBV6-5 to TRBJ2-5; 11 bases fit TRBD1. Trimming at V came to 5 bases and at J to 2 bases, leaving 4 bases not matched to a gene. CDR1 MNHEY and CDR2 SVGAGI come from the germline V gene. This CDR3 region has 15 residues.

The genes are TRBV30 and TRBJ1-6; TRBD1 matches 9 bases. This CDR3 comprises 18 residues. Trimming removed 4 bases from V and 0 bases from J; junction bases left unmatched: 10. Germline V gene sequence: CDR1 GTSNPN, CDR2 SVGIG (reference sequence). The CDR3 DNA reads TGTGCCTGGAACCCCGGACAGGGGCTAAGCTCCTATAATTCACCCCTCCACTTT. Its translation is CAWNPGQGLSSYNSPLHF.

The chain joins TRBV7-2 to TRBJ1-6; 9 nucleotides agree with TRBD1. This CDR3 has 16 residues. The J segment lost 0 bases and the V segment lost 6 bases, leaving 3 bases of the junction unmatched. The germline V gene encodes CDR1 SGHTA and CDR2 FQGNSA. The CDR3 here is CASRKTGGSYNSPLHF. The CDR3, as DNA: TGTGCCAGCAGGAAGACAGGGGGCTCCTATAATTCACCCCTCCACTTT.

This clone was observed a single time. This chain joins TRBV6-5 and TRBJ1-5; 8 positions agree with TRBD1. The V gene's germline CDR1 is MNHEY and CDR2 SVGAGI. The V segment lost 6 bases and the J segment 5 bases; nucleotides outside the gene matches: 0. The CDR3 spans 12 residues. DNA for the CDR3: TGTGCCAGCAGACAGGGGGATCAGCCCCAGCATTTT. This translates into CASRQGDQPQHF.

The chain uses TRBV9 and TRBJ2-7; D gene uncertain. The CDR3 extends over 14 amino acids. The germline CDR1 and CDR2 sequences are SGDLS and YYNGEE. The ends were cut back, 1 base at V and 0 bases at J, with 8 bases in the middle. This chain's CDR3 is CASSVFAGSYEQYF. The CDR3 DNA is TGTGCCAGCAGCGTATTTGCAGGCTCCTACGAGCAGTACTTC.

The chain has TRBV9 and TRBJ2-2; possibly TRBD2 for D (5 bases). CDR3 length equals 14 residues. Looked up from germline, CDR1 is SGDLS and CDR2 is YYNGEE. The V end lost 4 bases, the J end lost 6 bases, and 13 bases lay between the germline ends. The CDR3, as DNA: TGTGCCAGCAGCACAGACCCCGGGGCCGGGGAGCTGTTTTTT. This gives the protein CASSTDPGAGELFF.

The CDR3, as DNA: TGCGCCAGCAGCCCCTGGGCAGACCCAGCAACTAATGAAAAACTGTTTTTT. As protein: CASSPWADPATNEKLFF. The V call is TRBV4-3, the J call TRBJ1-4, with D uncertain. V dropped 4 bases and J dropped 0 bases, with 15 bases sitting between them. The germline V gene encodes CDR1 LGHNA and CDR2 YSLEER. There are 17 residues in the CDR3.

The chain combines TRBV7-2 with TRBJ2-3; 9 bases fit TRBD2. CDR3 size: 18 residues. Losses at the gene ends were 1 base for V and 4 bases for J; bases not matched to a gene: 12. CDR1 is SGHTA, CDR2 FQGNSA, per germline. CDR3: CASSLVLAGAIGPDTQYF. The CDR3 nucleotides are TGTGCCAGCAGCTTAGTGTTAGCGGGGGCTATAGGTCCAGATACGCAGTATTTT.

This clone was recorded only once. The chain recombines TRBV9 with TRBJ1-1; D gene ambiguous. This CDR3 region has 14 residues. Looked up from germline, CDR1 is SGDLS and CDR2 is YYNGEE. Trimming took 0 bases from V and 1 from J, leaving 7 bases between them. CDR3 loop: CASSVGDTNTEAFF. The CDR3 coding sequence is TGTGCCAGCAGCGTAGGTGACACGAACACTGAAGCTTTCTTT.

This clone was seen only once. The V and J genes are TRBV20-1 and TRBJ1-2; a weak D match, TRBD1 (5 bases). Per germline, CDR1 DFQATT and CDR2 SNEGSKA (reference sequence). The germline V and J ends were trimmed by 6 bases and 4 bases, with 9 bases remaining between them. The CDR3 spans 11 residues. CDR3 sequence (DNA): TGCAGTGCACTACAGGTCTATGGCTACACCTTC. Its protein is CSALQVYGYTF.

Written as DNA, the CDR3 is TGTGCCAGCTCACCTGAAACAGGGTCGGGCTTTGTGCACACTGAAGCTTTCTTT. This codes for CASSPETGSGFVHTEAFF. This chain joins TRBV18 and TRBJ1-1; D perhaps matches TRBD1 (6 bases). V shed 3 bases and J shed 3 bases, with 23 bases lying between them. Germline CDR1 is KGHSH and CDR2 is LQKENI. The CDR3 consists of 18 residues.

V and J are TRBV10-3 and TRBJ2-5; TRBD1 might be the D (6 bases). The CDR3 is made up of 14 amino acids. Germline values: CDR1 ENHRY, CDR2 SYGVKD. Trimming removed 4 bases at V and 5 bases at J, with 14 bases between. The CDR3: CAISAPGQGETQYF. The CDR3 nucleotides are TGTGCCATCAGTGCCCCGGGACAAGGGGAGACCCAGTACTTC.

This sequence joins TRBV4-3 and TRBJ2-5; 8 nucleotides line up with TRBD2. Germline values: CDR1 LGHNA, CDR2 YSLEER. V lost 2 bases to trimming and J lost 6 bases; unmatched junction nucleotides: 2. CDR3 length equals 13 residues. The CDR3 here is CASSQREGKTQYF. DNA of the CDR3: TGCGCCAGCAGCCAACGGGAGGGGAAGACCCAGTACTTC.

This sequence joins TRBV11-1 and TRBJ1-1; 8 bases map to TRBD1. This CDR3 is 14 amino acids long. The J segment lost 8 bases and the V segment lost 6 bases, leaving 11 bases of the junction unmatched. Germline lookup yields CDR1 SGHAT and CDR2 FQDESV (reference sequence). CDR3 in amino acids: CASSPRGQVNEAFF. The CDR3 DNA follows: TGTGCCAGCAGTCCCAGGGGACAGGTAAACGAAGCTTTCTTT.

This clone was seen a few times. The V call is TRBV4-2, the J call TRBJ1-2; 7 positions match TRBD1. Germline assignment: CDR1 LGHNA and CDR2 YNFKEQ. The ends lost 0 bases at V and 4 bases at J; junction bases unmatched: 5. This CDR3 comprises 15 residues. The DNA of the CDR3 is TGTGCCAGCAGCCAAGATCGACAGGGAGTCTATGGCTACACCTTC. Its translation: CASSQDRQGVYGYTF.

The CDR3 DNA reads as TGTGCCAGCAGCTTGGAGGGAGGAATTGAAAAACTGTTTTTT. Protein product: CASSLEGGIEKLFF. The chain recombines TRBV7-9 with TRBJ1-4; D uncertain. Germline values: CDR1 SEHNR, CDR2 FQNEAQ (reference sequence). The CDR3 runs to 14 residues. Trimming shortened V by 3 bases and J by 7 bases, and 12 bases separated the two germline ends.

V is TRBV28 and J is TRBJ1-1; the D gene is possibly TRBD1 (6 bases). V shed 5 bases and J shed 8 bases, with 9 bases lying between them. The CDR3 is made up of 11 amino acids. Germline V gene sequence: CDR1 MDHEN, CDR2 SYDVKM. CDR3 region: CASSGRGEAFF. The CDR3 coding sequence is TGTGCCAGCAGTGGGAGGGGGGAAGCTTTCTTT.

The chain combines TRBV28 with TRBJ1-1, with D hard to call. V shed 2 bases and J shed 2 bases, with 6 bases lying between them. CDR1 MDHEN and CDR2 SYDVKM come from the germline V gene. This CDR3 spans 13 amino acids. CDR3 bases: TGTGCCAGCAGTTTAATCAGAAACACTGAAGCTTTCTTT. This codes for CASSLIRNTEAFF.

In this sample, this clone turned up once. This chain links TRBV14 with TRBJ1-2, with a possible D match to TRBD1 (6 bases). The length of the CDR3 is 16 residues. V lost 0 bases, J lost 6 bases, and 17 bases lay in between. In germline, CDR1 is SGHDN, CDR2 FVKESK. CDR3 nucleotides: TGTGCCAGCAGCCAAGATCAAGGGGGTATTCTCGATGGCTACACCTTC. Translated, it gives CASSQDQGGILDGYTF.

The rearrangement joins TRBV6-1 to TRBJ2-4; no clear D. CDR3 length: 15 amino acids. The V end lost 3 bases, the J end lost 0 bases, and 9 bases lay between the germline ends. Germline V lookup: CDR1 MNHNS, CDR2 SASEGT. CDR3 DNA: TGTGCCAGCAGTGATAGAAATTTAGCCAAAAACATTCAGTACTTC. It translates to CASSDRNLAKNIQYF.

The gene calls are TRBV13 and TRBJ1-1, with TRBD1 as a possible D gene (6 bases). V dropped 8 bases and J dropped 4 bases, with 20 bases sitting between them. CDR3 length: 15 amino acids. Germline V lookup: CDR1 PRHDT, CDR2 FYEKMQ (reference sequence). This chain's CDR3 is CASGRATGRSTEAFF. The CDR3 coding sequence is TGTGCCAGCGGGCGGGCGACAGGCAGGAGCACTGAAGCTTTCTTT.

V gene TRBV7-6 combines with J gene TRBJ1-4, with D unclear. The CDR3 sequence is 12 residues long. V lost 4 bases and J lost 7, with 7 bases in between. Per germline, CDR1 SGHVS and CDR2 FNYEAQ. The CDR3: CASSSAGEKLFF. The CDR3 region has the DNA TGTGCCAGCAGCTCGGCAGGTGAAAAACTGTTTTTT.

The rearrangement uses TRBV28 and TRBJ1-2; D not certain. CDR1 is MDHEN and CDR2 is SYDVKM in the germline V gene. V was pared by 7 bases and J by 8 bases, with 14 bases between. The CDR3 runs to 12 residues. The CDR3 sequence is CASTHLEGGYTF. CDR3 DNA sequence: TGTGCCAGCACCCACCTGGAGGGAGGCTACACCTTC.

The V gene is TRBV27, the J gene TRBJ2-5, with 10 positions matching TRBD2. The length of the CDR3 is 16 residues. J lost 3 bases, V lost 4 bases, and 8 bases had no gene match. Germline V gene data show CDR1 as MNHEY and CDR2 as SMNVEV (reference sequence). The CDR3 loop is CASSSISSGGKETQYF. CDR3 nucleotides: TGTGCCAGCAGTTCTATATCTAGCGGGGGTAAAGAGACCCAGTACTTC.

The count of this clone is one. The chain employs TRBV4-2 and TRBJ1-3; D possibly corresponds to TRBD1 (6 bases). From germline, CDR1 is LGHNA and CDR2 YNFKEQ. CDR3 length: 16 residues. V lost 2 bases and J 0 bases, leaving 11 bases between the germline ends. The CDR3 loop reads CASSQSLQGSGNTIYF. The CDR3 coding sequence is TGTGCCAGCAGCCAAAGCCTACAGGGCTCTGGAAACACCATATATTTT.

The chain carries TRBV28 and TRBJ1-4; a possible D gene is TRBD1 (6 bases). The CDR3 totals 14 residues. Germline V CDR1 and CDR2: MDHEN, SYDVKM. Trimming took 8 bases from V and 7 from J, leaving 17 bases between them. CDR3 sequence: CASCRGGNGEKLFF. CDR3 sequence (DNA): TGTGCCAGCTGCCGAGGGGGAAATGGTGAAAAACTGTTTTTT.

This clone was counted a few times. DNA of the CDR3: TGCGCCAGCAGCCAAGGTTTGACAGGGCGTGAGCAGTACTTC. Its protein is CASSQGLTGREQYF. J is TRBJ2-7 and V is TRBV4-1; 7 bases are a match to TRBD1. The ends lost 1 base at V and 7 bases at J; junction bases unmatched: 7. This CDR3 has 14 residues. CDR1 is MGHRA and CDR2 is YSYEKL in the germline V gene.

The J gene is TRBJ1-2, the V gene TRBV7-2; tentatively, D is TRBD1 (6 bases). Trimming left V 4 bases short and J 3 bases short, with 18 bases between. The germline CDR1 and CDR2 sequences are SGHTA and FQGNSA. The CDR3 consists of 16 residues. The DNA of the CDR3 is TGTGCCAGCAGCTCAGAGGCGGGGGCGCGGGACTATGGCTACACCTTC. Translation gives CASSSEAGARDYGYTF. The entire variable domain, with the rest obtained from reference TRBV7-2 and TRBJ1-2, is as follows: GAGVSQSPSNKVTEKGKDVELRCDPISGHTALYWYRQSLGQGLEFLIYFQGNSAPDKSGLPSDRFSAERTGGSVSTLTIQRTQQEDSAVYLCASSSEAGARDYGYTFGSGTRLTVV.